The rows below give T cell receptor beta chains drawn from one sample of a study of early T cells in non-severe SARS-CoV-2 infection. TCRdb independently ran MiXCR on the 5' RACE reads; one entry per CDR3 protein. The sample gives about 80,000 distinct CDR3 sequences, about 15% of which show up once; about 3% is in the top ten. Sequences were obtained from whole blood. The source of these receptors is an adult who was a healthcare worker with PCR-confirmed SARS-CoV-2 infection or an uninfected control (not recorded which). CDR3s include the opening cysteine and the closing phenylalanine or tryptophan. Fields, in order: J gene, V gene, clone size, D gene, CDR3 DNA, CDR3 protein. A D gene is named only where the DNA matches it firmly. A row's size may be missing; if present it is once, few, many or a size class.

j_call: TRBJ2-1; v_call: TRBV28; clone_size: few; d_call: -; cdr3_nt: TGTGCCAGCAGACCAGGTAGCTCCTACAATGAGCAGTTCTTC; cdr3_aa: CASRPGSSYNEQFF
j_call: TRBJ2-5; v_call: TRBV30; clone_size: -; d_call: -; cdr3_nt: TGTGCCTGGAGTCCTGGGGAGACCCAGTACTTC; cdr3_aa: CAWSPGETQYF
j_call: TRBJ2-7; v_call: TRBV6-1; clone_size: few; d_call: -; cdr3_nt: TGTGCCAGCAGTGAAGATGTCCGTTCCTACGAGCAGTACTTC; cdr3_aa: CASSEDVRSYEQYF
j_call: TRBJ1-1; v_call: TRBV11-2; clone_size: many; d_call: -; cdr3_nt: TGTGCCAGCAGCTCCGGTAACACTGAAGCTTTCTTT; cdr3_aa: CASSSGNTEAFF
j_call: TRBJ1-2; v_call: TRBV7-9; clone_size: -; d_call: -; cdr3_nt: TGTGCCAGCAGTAACAGGGACCGCGCTATTAGCTATGGCTACACCTTC; cdr3_aa: CASSNRDRAISYGYTF
j_call: TRBJ1-2; v_call: TRBV6-1; clone_size: few; d_call: TRBD1; cdr3_nt: TGTGCCAGCAGCCGACGGACAGGAAACTATGGCTACACCTTC; cdr3_aa: CASSRRTGNYGYTF
j_call: TRBJ2-2; v_call: TRBV18; clone_size: -; d_call: -; cdr3_nt: TGTGCCAGCTCACCCGCCGGGACAACAATCGCGGAGCTGTTTTTT; cdr3_aa: CASSPAGTTIAELFF
j_call: TRBJ2-7; v_call: TRBV5-5; clone_size: -; d_call: -; cdr3_nt: TGTGCCAGCAGCTTGAAATGGGACCTCGCCTACGAGCAGTACTTC; cdr3_aa: CASSLKWDLAYEQYF
j_call: TRBJ1-1; v_call: TRBV10-3; clone_size: -; d_call: TRBD1; cdr3_nt: TGTGCCATCAGCGGGGACAGGGGAACTGAAGCTTTCTTT; cdr3_aa: CAISGDRGTEAFF
j_call: TRBJ2-1; v_call: TRBV28; clone_size: -; d_call: -; cdr3_nt: TGTGCCAGCAGTTTTGAGAAGAATGTCGGGCAGGGTGGGTACAATGAGCAGTTCTTC; cdr3_aa: CASSFEKNVGQGGYNEQFF
j_call: TRBJ2-5; v_call: TRBV7-8; clone_size: -; d_call: -; cdr3_nt: TGTGCCAGCAGCTTAGCAGCAGGGACCCAGACCCAGTACTTC; cdr3_aa: CASSLAAGTQTQYF
j_call: TRBJ2-3; v_call: TRBV13; clone_size: -; d_call: -; cdr3_nt: TGTGCCAGCACCGTGGACATGACCGCAGATACGCAGTATTTT; cdr3_aa: CASTVDMTADTQYF
j_call: TRBJ2-2; v_call: TRBV7-3; clone_size: -; d_call: TRBD2; cdr3_nt: TGTGCCAGCAGCTTTACGACTAGCGTTAACACCGGGGAGCTGTTTTTT; cdr3_aa: CASSFTTSVNTGELFF
j_call: TRBJ2-7; v_call: TRBV12-3/TRBV12-4; clone_size: -; d_call: TRBD1; cdr3_nt: TGTGCCAGCAGTTTAGCAGGACAGGGGAGTTTGCACGAGCAGTACTTC; cdr3_aa: CASSLAGQGSLHEQYF
j_call: TRBJ2-7; v_call: TRBV5-4; clone_size: -; d_call: -; cdr3_nt: TGTGCCAGCAGCTTGTTCGGCAGGGACACCTACGAGCAGTACTTC; cdr3_aa: CASSLFGRDTYEQYF
j_call: TRBJ1-4; v_call: TRBV19; clone_size: -; d_call: -; cdr3_nt: TGTGCCAGTAGTAGGGAGGACAGAGCAACTAATGAAAAACTGTTTTTT; cdr3_aa: CASSREDRATNEKLFF
j_call: TRBJ1-2; v_call: TRBV18; clone_size: few; d_call: -; cdr3_nt: TGTGCCAGCTCACCCTCCAGTGGGGCCGGTGGCTACACCTTC; cdr3_aa: CASSPSSGAGGYTF
j_call: TRBJ2-6; v_call: TRBV4-1; clone_size: few; d_call: -; cdr3_nt: TGCGCCAGCAGCCAAGGGATGGGGGGTCTCGGTGGGGCCAACGTCCTGACTTTC; cdr3_aa: CASSQGMGGLGGANVLTF
j_call: TRBJ2-3; v_call: TRBV29-1; clone_size: few; d_call: -; cdr3_nt: TGCAGCGTGGTGTTTGAAGATACGCAGTATTTT; cdr3_aa: CSVVFEDTQYF
j_call: TRBJ2-1; v_call: TRBV3-1; clone_size: -; d_call: -; cdr3_nt: TGTGCCAGCACCCAGTCGGCAGGGATTTACAATGAGCAGTTCTTC; cdr3_aa: CASTQSAGIYNEQFF
j_call: TRBJ2-3; v_call: TRBV4-2; clone_size: few; d_call: TRBD2; cdr3_nt: TGTGCCAGCAGCCAAGAAGGGACTAGCGGGAGCGGAGATACGCAGTATTTT; cdr3_aa: CASSQEGTSGSGDTQYF
j_call: TRBJ2-2; v_call: TRBV10-1; clone_size: few; d_call: -; cdr3_nt: TGCGCCAGCAATGGAGGGCAGGGCTTGAACACCGGGGAGCTGTTTTTT; cdr3_aa: CASNGGQGLNTGELFF
j_call: TRBJ1-2; v_call: TRBV3-1; clone_size: many; d_call: TRBD1; cdr3_nt: TGTGCCAGCAGCCAAGATTGGGGACAGGGTTATGGCTACACCTTC; cdr3_aa: CASSQDWGQGYGYTF
j_call: TRBJ2-3; v_call: TRBV19; clone_size: many; d_call: -; cdr3_nt: TGTGCCACCGCTGATGACAGGAGACAATCTAGCACAGATACGCAGTATTTT; cdr3_aa: CATADDRRQSSTDTQYF
j_call: TRBJ1-5; v_call: TRBV20-1; clone_size: few; d_call: -; cdr3_nt: TGCAGTGCTCCTTTGCAGGGCGGAGGCAGTCAGCCCCAGCATTTT; cdr3_aa: CSAPLQGGGSQPQHF
j_call: TRBJ1-5; v_call: TRBV18; clone_size: -; d_call: -; cdr3_nt: TGTGCCAGCTCACCAAATGTTGGAAGCAATCAGCCCCAGCATTTT; cdr3_aa: CASSPNVGSNQPQHF
j_call: TRBJ2-1; v_call: TRBV6-5; clone_size: -; d_call: -; cdr3_nt: TGTGCCAGCAGCCCCGGCGTTCCTAGCTCCTACAATGAGCAGTTCTTC; cdr3_aa: CASSPGVPSSYNEQFF
j_call: TRBJ1-1; v_call: TRBV5-1; clone_size: -; d_call: -; cdr3_nt: TGCGCCAGCAGCCGATTTGGGGGCGCTGAAGCTTTCTTT; cdr3_aa: CASSRFGGAEAFF
j_call: TRBJ2-1; v_call: TRBV28; clone_size: few; d_call: -; cdr3_nt: TGTGCCAGCATCAAAGGGGCGGGATCCTACAATGAGCAGTTCTTC; cdr3_aa: CASIKGAGSYNEQFF
j_call: TRBJ2-1; v_call: TRBV7-9; clone_size: -; d_call: TRBD2; cdr3_nt: TGTGCCAGCAGCCCTAGCGGGATGTGGAATGAGCAGTTCTTC; cdr3_aa: CASSPSGMWNEQFF
j_call: TRBJ2-5; v_call: TRBV3-1; clone_size: -; d_call: TRBD2; cdr3_nt: TGTGCCAGCAAAGAGACTAGCGGGGGCCAAGAGACCCAGTACTTC; cdr3_aa: CASKETSGGQETQYF
j_call: TRBJ1-5; v_call: TRBV20-1; clone_size: few; d_call: TRBD1; cdr3_nt: TGCAGTGCTAGTAATCAGGGGGGAGGTATAGGCAATCAGCCCCAGCATTTT; cdr3_aa: CSASNQGGGIGNQPQHF
j_call: TRBJ1-1; v_call: TRBV5-1; clone_size: -; d_call: TRBD1; cdr3_nt: TGCGCCAGCACACTGACAGGGGCGTACGCTGAAGCTTTCTTT; cdr3_aa: CASTLTGAYAEAFF
j_call: TRBJ2-1; v_call: TRBV7-2; clone_size: -; d_call: TRBD2; cdr3_nt: TGTGCCAGCGCGGCGGGGGGGCTGGAGCAGTTCTTC; cdr3_aa: CASAAGGLEQFF
j_call: TRBJ2-7; v_call: TRBV4-1; clone_size: -; d_call: TRBD1; cdr3_nt: TGCGCCAGCAGCTCGATTCGGACAGGGAAACCCTACGAGCAGTACTTC; cdr3_aa: CASSSIRTGKPYEQYF
j_call: TRBJ2-7; v_call: TRBV20-1; clone_size: many; d_call: TRBD2; cdr3_nt: TGCAGTGCTAGAGTGTTGACTAGCGGGAACCCCTACGAGCAGTACTTC; cdr3_aa: CSARVLTSGNPYEQYF
j_call: TRBJ1-5; v_call: TRBV4-1; clone_size: few; d_call: -; cdr3_nt: TGCGCCAGCAGCCAAGAGGGGGGCAATCAGCCCCAGCATTTT; cdr3_aa: CASSQEGGNQPQHF
j_call: TRBJ2-5; v_call: TRBV12-3/TRBV12-4; clone_size: -; d_call: -; cdr3_nt: TGTGCCAGCAGTGAGGCTGAAGAGACCCAGTACTTC; cdr3_aa: CASSEAEETQYF
j_call: TRBJ2-7; v_call: TRBV3-1; clone_size: -; d_call: TRBD1; cdr3_nt: TGTGCCAGCAGCAGACAGGGGGCTCACGAGCAGTACTTC; cdr3_aa: CASSRQGAHEQYF
j_call: TRBJ2-1; v_call: TRBV29-1; clone_size: -; d_call: TRBD1; cdr3_nt: TGCAGCGCCACCGACAGGGTCTACAATGAGCAGTTCTTC; cdr3_aa: CSATDRVYNEQFF
j_call: TRBJ2-1; v_call: TRBV11-2; clone_size: -; d_call: TRBD2; cdr3_nt: TGTGCCAGCAGCCCCGGGAGGCCACATTACAATGAGCAGTTCTTC; cdr3_aa: CASSPGRPHYNEQFF
j_call: TRBJ1-6; v_call: TRBV6-1; clone_size: few; d_call: -; cdr3_nt: TGTGCCAGCGGCTCCAGGGCCAGCTCCTATAATTCACCCCTCCACTTT; cdr3_aa: CASGSRASSYNSPLHF
j_call: TRBJ1-1; v_call: TRBV12-3/TRBV12-4; clone_size: -; d_call: -; cdr3_nt: TGTGCCAGCGCGGGGAGCGGGTTCACTGAAGCTTTCTTT; cdr3_aa: CASAGSGFTEAFF
j_call: TRBJ2-5; v_call: TRBV29-1; clone_size: few; d_call: TRBD2; cdr3_nt: TGCAGCGCCCGGGGCCAGCGGGAGGGAGAGACCCAGTACTTC; cdr3_aa: CSARGQREGETQYF
j_call: TRBJ2-5; v_call: TRBV3-1; clone_size: -; d_call: -; cdr3_nt: TGTGCCAGCAGCTTAAGCGAGACAGCACCCCAAGAGACCCAGTACTTC; cdr3_aa: CASSLSETAPQETQYF
j_call: TRBJ2-1; v_call: TRBV11-2; clone_size: few; d_call: TRBD2; cdr3_nt: TGTGCCAGCAGCTTAGCGGCTAGCGGGAGACTCTACAATGAGCAGTTCTTC; cdr3_aa: CASSLAASGRLYNEQFF
j_call: TRBJ1-5; v_call: TRBV20-1; clone_size: -; d_call: -; cdr3_nt: TGCAGTGCTAGAAAAGGAGGGGGAGGTAATCAGCCCCAGCATTTT; cdr3_aa: CSARKGGGGNQPQHF
j_call: TRBJ2-1; v_call: TRBV20-1; clone_size: few; d_call: TRBD1; cdr3_nt: TGCAGTGCTTTTCCCTCGGACAGGGCGGGCGATGAGCAGTTCTTC; cdr3_aa: CSAFPSDRAGDEQFF
j_call: TRBJ2-7; v_call: TRBV10-3; clone_size: -; d_call: -; cdr3_nt: TGTGCCATCATCTTAAACCGGGGGGCCGGGAGTGGCGAGCAGTACTTC; cdr3_aa: CAIILNRGAGSGEQYF
j_call: TRBJ1-2; v_call: TRBV7-6; clone_size: -; d_call: -; cdr3_nt: TGTGCCAGCAGCCTTAGGGCCCCGAGGCACTATGGCTACACCTTC; cdr3_aa: CASSLRAPRHYGYTF
j_call: TRBJ2-1; v_call: TRBV12-3/TRBV12-4; clone_size: -; d_call: TRBD2; cdr3_nt: TGTGCCAGCAGTTTAGGGACTAGCGGCTCCTACAATGAGCAGTTCTTC; cdr3_aa: CASSLGTSGSYNEQFF
j_call: TRBJ2-7; v_call: TRBV7-9; clone_size: few; d_call: TRBD1; cdr3_nt: TGTGCCAGCAGCTGGACAGGGAGCTCCTACGAGCAGTACTTC; cdr3_aa: CASSWTGSSYEQYF
j_call: TRBJ2-1; v_call: TRBV19; clone_size: -; d_call: -; cdr3_nt: TGTGCCAGTAGTATAGGAAGGGGGTTTTACAATGAGCAGTTCTTC; cdr3_aa: CASSIGRGFYNEQFF
j_call: TRBJ1-2; v_call: TRBV5-1; clone_size: -; d_call: -; cdr3_nt: TGCGCCAGCAGCTCCCATACATCGGCTAACTATGGCTACACCTTC; cdr3_aa: CASSSHTSANYGYTF